This is a list of T cell receptor beta chains from one sample in a study of cytomegalovirus exposure and HLA in healthy donors. Sequencing used immunoSEQ multiplex PCR; TCRdb keeps in-frame clones, though not all of them. The sample has over 100,000 clones, and its top ten clones hold approximately 1.6%. Sequenced material: PBMCs. The receptors stem from a woman aged 40-49 years in good health and CMV-seropositive. CDR3s include the opening cysteine and the closing phenylalanine or tryptophan. Each record gives: CDR3 DNA, CDR3 protein, J gene, V gene, D gene. D genes are given only for firm matches.

TGCGCCAGCAGCCTGGGACTAGCGGGTGACTACAATGAGCAGTTCTTC,CASSLGLAGDYNEQFF,TRBJ2-1,TRBV5-1,TRBD2
TGTGCCAGCAACCCGGGGACAGCCCAAGAGACCCAGTACTTC,CASNPGTAQETQYF,TRBJ2-5,TRBV28,TRBD1
TGTGCCAGCAGTTACTCGGGACAGGGGCGGACTGAAGCTTTCTTT,CASSYSGQGRTEAFF,TRBJ1-1,TRBV6-5,TRBD1
TGCGCCAGCAGCCAAGCTACCTGGGGGGCTGGAAACACCATATATTTT,CASSQATWGAGNTIYF,TRBJ1-3,TRBV4-3,-
TGTGCCAGTACCACGGTCCGAGCTAACTATGGCTACACCTTC,CASTTVRANYGYTF,TRBJ1-2,TRBV19,-
TGCGCCAGCAGCTTGGGTAGCGGGATCGACGAGCAGTACTTC,CASSLGSGIDEQYF,TRBJ2-7,TRBV5-1,TRBD2
TGTGCCAGCAGCCCTTTCAGGGGAATAACTAATGAAAAACTGTTTTTT,CASSPFRGITNEKLFF,TRBJ1-4,TRBV11-2,-
TGTGCCAGCAGTTTGGCGGCGGGAGGCGAGACCCAGTACTTC,CASSLAAGGETQYF,TRBJ2-5,TRBV27,TRBD2
TGTGCCAGCAGTTTATACGGGAGGTCGAGGGTGGATGAGCAGTTCTTC,CASSLYGRSRVDEQFF,TRBJ2-1,TRBV28,TRBD2
TGTGCCAGTAGTATACAGGGAAGGACTGAAGCTTTCTTT,CASSIQGRTEAFF,TRBJ1-1,TRBV19,-
TGCGCCAGCAGCCAAGGGGCGGGAGGGTACGAGCAGTACTTC,CASSQGAGGYEQYF,TRBJ2-7,TRBV4-1,TRBD2
TGCGCCAGCAGCCAAGAATACGGGTACGAGCAGTACTTC,CASSQEYGYEQYF,TRBJ2-7,TRBV4-1,-
TGTGCCATCAGCGCGGCGGTCGGGAGGAGTTCCTACGAGCAGTACTTC,CAISAAVGRSSYEQYF,TRBJ2-7,TRBV10-3,TRBD2
TGTGCCAGTAGTACCGGGACTAGCGGGAGTTCTAACACCGGGGAGCTGTTTTTT,CASSTGTSGSSNTGELFF,TRBJ2-2,TRBV19,TRBD2
TGCGCCAGCAGCTTGGTTGGGACAACCTATGGCTACACCTTC,CASSLVGTTYGYTF,TRBJ1-2,TRBV5-1,-
TGTGCCAGTAGTCCGGGACAGGGTACCTACGAGCAGTACTTC,CASSPGQGTYEQYF,TRBJ2-7,TRBV19,TRBD1
TGTGCCAGCAGAGACTCCGGGACTAGCGGGATTCCAGGTGAGCAGTTCTTC,CASRDSGTSGIPGEQFF,TRBJ2-1,TRBV7-8,TRBD2
TGTGCCAGCAGCGTCACGGGACAGAGCACAGATACGCAGTATTTT,CASSVTGQSTDTQYF,TRBJ2-3,TRBV9,TRBD1
TGTGCCAGCAGCTCCTGGGAGGGTTACTCTGAAGCTTTCTTT,CASSSWEGYSEAFF,TRBJ1-1,TRBV5-6,-
TGCGCCAGCAGCTTGACAGGGTATGGCTACACCTTC,CASSLTGYGYTF,TRBJ1-2,TRBV5-1,-
TGTGCCAGCAGTCCAGGGACAGGGCTCCAAGGCTACACCTTC,CASSPGTGLQGYTF,TRBJ1-2,TRBV5-4,TRBD1
TGCGCCAGCAGCTTGGAGACTTCATACTACGAGCAGTACTTC,CASSLETSYYEQYF,TRBJ2-7,TRBV5-1,-
TGTGCCAGCAGCTTCGGGCAGGGGGAGTATACCTCCTACGAGCAGTACTTC,CASSFGQGEYTSYEQYF,TRBJ2-7,TRBV7-9,TRBD1
TGTGCCAGCAGTCGCGTAGGGGGCGCCGGCTACACCTTC,CASSRVGGAGYTF,TRBJ1-2,TRBV28,TRBD1
TGTGCCAGCTCACCATTTGAGGGTATGAACACTGAAGCTTTCTTT,CASSPFEGMNTEAFF,TRBJ1-1,TRBV18,-
TGTGCCAGCTCACCCAACAGGGGTGGTGGCTACACCTTC,CASSPNRGGGYTF,TRBJ1-2,TRBV18,TRBD1
TGTGCCAGCAGCTTATCGTCGCAGGGTTACAATGAGCAGTTCTTC,CASSLSSQGYNEQFF,TRBJ2-1,TRBV7-3,-
TGTGCCAGTAAACTGACAGGGGCCTATGGCTACACCTTC,CASKLTGAYGYTF,TRBJ1-2,TRBV19,TRBD1
TGTGCCAGCAGCTTCTCGGGACTAGCGGGAGAGCAGTATTTT,CASSFSGLAGEQYF,TRBJ2-3,TRBV11-3,TRBD2
TGTGCCAGCAGCCAGTGGGTAGGGGATGGGTATGGCTACACCTTC,CASSQWVGDGYGYTF,TRBJ1-2,TRBV4-2,-
TGTGCTAGCAGCTTGACGGGAGGGCGGGGTGAGCAGTTCTTC,CASSLTGGRGEQFF,TRBJ2-1,TRBV7-7,TRBD2
TGTGCCAGCAGCTCATTCGGACAGACCGGGGACGCTTTCTTT,CASSSFGQTGDAFF,TRBJ1-1,TRBV7-9,-
TGTGCCAGCAGCTTAACAGGGCCCTACGAGCAGTACTTC,CASSLTGPYEQYF,TRBJ2-7,TRBV7-2,-
TGTGCCAGCAGTCGACAGGGCTCCTACGAGCAGTACTTC,CASSRQGSYEQYF,TRBJ2-7,TRBV6-1,TRBD1
TGTGCCAGCACCCTATTGACAGAGAACACCGGGGAGCTGTTTTTT,CASTLLTENTGELFF,TRBJ2-2,TRBV28,-
TGTGCCAGCAGCTTCAACAGGGACCATAGCAATCAGCCCCAGCATTTT,CASSFNRDHSNQPQHF,TRBJ1-5,TRBV7-3,-
TGTGCCAGCAGTGAATCGGCTCTAGCGGACTACGAGCAGTACTTC,CASSESALADYEQYF,TRBJ2-7,TRBV6-1,TRBD2
TGTGCCAGCAGTGTCCGGTGGGACTCGGGGAATTCACCCCTCCACTTT,CASSVRWDSGNSPLHF,TRBJ1-6,TRBV6-1,-
TGTGCCAGTACCCGATCCGGGGGTGCCGGGGAGCTGTTTTTT,CASTRSGGAGELFF,TRBJ2-2,TRBV19,-
TGTGCCAGCAGTGAGGGACAGGGTGAAAAACTGTTTTTT,CASSEGQGEKLFF,TRBJ1-4,TRBV25-1,TRBD1